Below are 19 T cell receptor beta chains sequenced from a single sample in a study of blood T cell repertoires in COVID-19. Data came from immunoSEQ multiplex PCR; TCRdb stores just in-frame clones and leaves some out. The profile shows approximately 280,000 clones, 70% to 90% of them singletons. The sample taken for sequencing was peripheral blood. The origin of the receptors is a woman in her sixties or seventies with acute or convalescent COVID-19.

The chain combines TRBV3-1 (or the pseudogene TRBV3-2) with TRBJ1-2; no firm D call. This CDR3 region has 12 residues. Germline V gives CDR1 LGHDT, CDR2 YNNKEL (reference sequence). Trimming pared 1 base from V and 4 bases from J, leaving 4 bases between. The CDR3 loop reads CASSQAIYGYTF. The DNA of the CDR3 is TGTGCCAGCAGCCAAGCCATCTATGGCTACACCTTC.

Here the CDR3 DNA reads TGTGCCAGCAGCCAGTTGGGGACAGGGGTCGGCTATGGCTACACCTTC. Translating gives CASSQLGTGVGYGYTF. V gene TRBV3-1 (or the pseudogene TRBV3-2) combines with J gene TRBJ1-2, with 10 nucleotides matching TRBD1. This CDR3 is built from 16 residues. V shed 3 bases, J shed 4 bases, and the junction held 8 bases outside the gene matches. Germline values: CDR1 LGHDT, CDR2 YNNKEL (reference sequence).

The chain employs TRBV19 and TRBJ1-5; 7 bases align to TRBD1. This CDR3 is 13 amino acids long. J was trimmed by 9 bases and V by 6 bases; bases with no gene match: 8. Germline V gene sequence: CDR1 LNHDA, CDR2 SQIVND (reference sequence). The CDR3 sequence is CASRRAGGGPQHF. The CDR3 DNA is TGTGCCAGTAGGCGCGCAGGGGGTGGGCCCCAGCATTTT.

This chain links TRBV4-2 with TRBJ1-3, with TRBD1 as a possible D gene (6 bases). CDR1 and CDR2 from the germline V gene are LGHNA and YNFKEQ. This CDR3 has 17 amino acids. V was pared by 0 bases and J by 4 bases, with 16 bases between. CDR3 coding DNA: TGTGCCAGCAGCCAAGATACCGGGGGGCGCTCAGGAAACACCATATATTTT. Protein product: CASSQDTGGRSGNTIYF.

The chain has TRBV6-1 and TRBJ1-3; D is unresolved. V was pared by 5 bases and J by 0 bases, with 11 bases between. Germline V gives CDR1 MNHNS, CDR2 SASEGT. The CDR3 covers 15 residues. For the CDR3, the DNA is TGTGCCAGCAGTCCCCCCCCATTCTCTGGAAACACCATATATTTT. Residues: CASSPPPFSGNTIYF.

The chain uses TRBV5-1 and TRBJ2-1; 16 positions match TRBD2. Per the germline V gene, CDR1 is SGHRS and CDR2 is YFSETQ. The CDR3 extends over 17 amino acids. The J segment lost 5 bases and the V segment lost 5 bases, leaving 7 bases of the junction unmatched. CDR3 bases: TGCGCCAGCAGACCTCCGGGACTAGCGGGGGGGCACAATGAGCAGTTCTTC. Residues: CASRPPGLAGGHNEQFF.

The rearrangement links TRBV11-2 to TRBJ1-1; D is perhaps TRBD1 (6 bases). Per the germline V gene, CDR1 is SGHAT and CDR2 is FQNNGV. The CDR3 is 12 amino acids. V shed 5 bases and J shed 7 bases, with 11 bases lying between them. CDR3 sequence reads: CASSQQGIEAFF. In nucleotides, the CDR3 is TGTGCCAGCAGCCAACAGGGAATTGAAGCTTTCTTT.

This chain uses TRBV3-1 (or the pseudogene TRBV3-2) with TRBJ1-3, with D tentatively TRBD1 (6 bases). The V end was cut by 5 bases, the J end by 0 bases, with 14 bases between. The CDR3 is 16 residues long. CDR1 LGHDT and CDR2 YNNKEL come from the germline V gene (reference sequence). The CDR3 sequence: CASSAPGGLSGNTIYF. CDR3 bases: TGTGCCAGCAGCGCCCCGGGGGGGCTCTCTGGAAACACCATATATTTT.

The chain is built from TRBV5-1 and TRBJ2-3, with 13 bases matching TRBD2. V shed 5 bases, J shed 1 base, and the junction held 7 bases outside the gene matches. The CDR3 is 17 amino acids. Germline CDR1 and CDR2: SGHRS and YFSETQ. In DNA form, the CDR3 reads TGCGCCAGCAGGATTGGGACTAGCGGGGCGCGCACAGATACGCAGTATTTT. Translated, it gives CASRIGTSGARTDTQYF.

This clone was observed a handful of times. This chain connects TRBV4-1 to TRBJ2-1; 8 positions match TRBD2. The CDR3 is 17 residues long. In germline, CDR1 is MGHRA, CDR2 YSYEKL. V gave up 0 bases and J gave up 8 bases; unmatched junction bases: 12. The CDR3 coding sequence is TGCGCCAGCAGCCAAGACGACCGGGGGGGCGTTGTCGATGAGCAGTTCTTC. Its translation: CASSQDDRGGVVDEQFF.

The chain is built from TRBV6-1 and TRBJ1-2; 8 nucleotides agree with TRBD1. This CDR3 has 16 amino acids. J was trimmed by 5 bases and V by 4 bases; bases with no gene match: 12. Germline lookup yields CDR1 MNHNS and CDR2 SASEGT. The CDR3 DNA sequence: TGTGCCAGCAGTGTGATGGTGGGGCAGGGGGCGTATGGCTACACCTTC. This gives the protein CASSVMVGQGAYGYTF.

The J gene is TRBJ2-5, the V gene TRBV7-9; D uncertain. CDR1 is SEHNR, CDR2 FQNEAQ, per germline (reference sequence). The CDR3 runs 15 residues. Trimming shortened V by 5 bases and J by 3 bases, and 16 bases separated the two germline ends. This CDR3 reads CASSAYQTKEETQYF. The CDR3 bases are TGTGCCAGCAGCGCCTATCAGACAAAAGAAGAGACCCAGTACTTC.

The chain combines TRBV5-1 with TRBJ2-1; D perhaps matches TRBD1 (5 bases). V dropped 5 bases and J dropped 9 bases, with 15 bases sitting between them. Germline loops: CDR1 SGHRS, CDR2 YFSETQ. There are 13 residues in the CDR3. DNA for the CDR3: TGCGCCAGCAGTCGCGACTGGGGCAGTGAGCAGTTCTTC. Its translation is CASSRDWGSEQFF.

The chain has TRBV4-1 and TRBJ1-5, with D possibly being TRBD1 (5 bases). V lost 1 base and J 0 bases, leaving 10 bases between the germline ends. The CDR3 extends over 16 amino acids. CDR1 is MGHRA and CDR2 is YSYEKL in the germline V gene. This chain's CDR3 is CASSQGQTYSNQPQHF. For the CDR3, the DNA is TGCGCCAGCAGCCAAGGACAGACTTATAGCAATCAGCCCCAGCATTTT.

J is TRBJ1-1 and V is TRBV6-5; D unclear. Trimming cost V 2 bases and J 2 bases, with 6 bases left between them. This CDR3 region has 13 residues. Germline CDR1 reads MNHEY; CDR2 reads SVGAGI. The CDR3 loop is CASSYAPNTEAFF. The CDR3 DNA is TGTGCCAGCAGTTACGCGCCTAACACTGAAGCTTTCTTT.

V usage is TRBV19 and J usage is TRBJ1-1; 8 positions agree with TRBD1. J gave up 11 bases and V 6 bases, and 14 bases lay outside the gene matches. The length of the CDR3 is 14 residues. Looked up from germline, CDR1 is LNHDA and CDR2 is SQIVND (reference sequence). DNA for the CDR3: TGTGCCAGTAGAAGACAGGGGAGGAGAGTTGGGGCTTTCTTT. Translation: CASRRQGRRVGAFF.

The chain joins TRBV5-6 to TRBJ1-4; a weak D match, TRBD1 (6 bases). This CDR3 is 16 amino acids long. V was cut by 3 bases and J by 10 bases, with 22 bases left in between. Germline V lookup: CDR1 SGHDT, CDR2 YYEEEE. The CDR3 nucleotides are TGTGCCAGCAGCTCGGGGCTCGGGGGGCGCGGAGGAAAACTGTTTTTT. Amino acids: CASSSGLGGRGGKLFF.

Ten or more counts support this clone. The chain has TRBV9 and TRBJ2-1; tentative D call: TRBD2 (5 bases). The CDR3 length is 17 residues. CDR1 is SGDLS, CDR2 YYNGEE, per germline. The germline V and J ends were trimmed by 3 bases and 1 base, with 17 bases remaining between them. CDR3 DNA: TGTGCCAGCAGCGCCACTTCTAGCAGATCGTCCTACAATGAGCAGTTCTTC. Encoded protein: CASSATSSRSSYNEQFF.

V usage is TRBV29-1 and J usage is TRBJ2-6, with D possibly being TRBD2 (6 bases). CDR1 is SQVTM and CDR2 is ANQGSEA in the germline V gene. The V end was cut by 4 bases, the J end by 3 bases, with 10 bases between. CDR3 length: 14 amino acids. The CDR3 region has the DNA TGCAGCGTTGCTGCCGGGAGTGGGGCCAACGTCCTGACTTTC. It encodes CSVAAGSGANVLTF. Using reference TRBV29-1 and TRBJ2-6 for the parts outside the CDR3, the full variable domain is SAVISQKPSRDICQRGTSLTIQCQVDSQVTMMFWYRQQPGQSLTLIATANQGSEATYESGFVIDKFPISRPNLTFSTLTVSNMSPEDSSIYLCSVAAGSGANVLTFGAGSRLTVL.